This T cell receptor (beta chain) was recorded in a study of shared clonotypes between healthy human individuals. Concerning this clone: What it binds is unknown.

Study-level results: Among donors, sharing of clonotypes was expected to be affected by sequencing depth.

Recent acute infections and vaccinations were absent in the healthy HIV-negative adult donors. The method was immunoSEQ multiplex PCR; TCRdb's version includes in-frame clones alone and lacks a portion of them. The top ten hold roughly 0.07% of the sample, which has fewer than 200,000 clones, over 80% seen once. This CDR3 has 15 amino acids. V lost 2 bases, J lost 4 bases, and 11 bases lay in between. Germline CDR1 reads SGHTA; CDR2 reads FQGTGA. The V and J genes are TRBV7-3 and TRBJ2-2; TRBD2 might be the D (6 bases). The sequenced material came from naive CD4+ T cells sorted from blood. Noted subset: CD45RA+ positively selected. The source is a woman aged 25 to 45 in good health. The CDR3 DNA reads as TGTGCCAGCAGCTTATCCGGGAGTGGCACCGGGGAGCTGTTTTTT. This gives the protein CASSLSGSGTGELFF.